The 23 T cell receptor beta chains reported below all come from one sample, sequenced in a study of regulatory and conventional T cells in RAG deficiency. Genomic DNA came from blood conventional CD4+ T cells gated CD25-low CD127-high. The protocol was immunoSEQ multiplex PCR, while the TCRdb copy is restricted to in-frame clones and leaves out a portion. Of tens of thousands of clones listed, around 94% are singletons. These data also formed part of another study, on regulatory T cells. That paper adds: The primer mix had 52 TRBV and 13 TRBJ primers.

Sample: CD4+ T cells sorted from blood. Every receptor here comes from a human donor in good health.

This clone appeared once. The gene calls are TRBV28 and TRBJ2-2; the match to TRBD1 covers 7 bases. The V segment lost 8 bases and the J segment 2 bases; nucleotides outside the gene matches: 5. The CDR3 extends over 14 amino acids. Looked up from germline, CDR1 is MDHEN and CDR2 is SYDVKM. The CDR3 sequence: CASLRTGNTGELFF. CDR3 bases: TGTGCCAGCTTAAGGACAGGAAACACCGGGGAGCTGTTTTTT.

This chain links TRBV28 with TRBJ2-5; D might be TRBD2 (6 bases). The end of the DNA aligns better with TRBJ2-7, so the J call may be wrong. This CDR3 region has 13 residues. Per germline, CDR1 MDHEN and CDR2 SYDVKM. The CDR3 region has the DNA TGTGCCAGCAACGGCGGGACCCTATACGAGCAGTACTTC. Residues: CASNGGTLYEQYF.

The chain carries TRBV6-1 and TRBJ1-5; maybe TRBD1 (5 bases). In germline, CDR1 is MNHNS, CDR2 SASEGT. This CDR3 is built from 14 residues. V was trimmed by 1 base and J by 4 bases, leaving 8 bases between them. DNA of the CDR3: TGTGCCAGCAGTGAAGGAGGGGCAAATCAGCCCCAGCATTTT. Amino acids: CASSEGGANQPQHF.

This clone was counted a single time. This rearrangement joins TRBV19 to TRBJ1-1; D is perhaps TRBD1 (5 bases). The CDR3 contains 14 residues. Per germline, CDR1 LNHDA and CDR2 SQIVND (reference sequence). The V end was cut by 4 bases, the J end by 0 bases, with 9 bases between. The CDR3 nucleotides are TGTGCCAGTAGTAGTGACAGACTGAACACTGAAGCTTTCTTT. Its translation: CASSSDRLNTEAFF.

V is TRBV28 and J is TRBJ2-7; D might be TRBD1 or TRBD2, each matching 7 bases. CDR3 length: 15 residues. Looked up from germline, CDR1 is MDHEN and CDR2 is SYDVKM. V lost 4 bases and J lost 3, with 16 bases in between. This CDR3 is CASSSGGGDSYEQYF. As DNA, the CDR3 is TGTGCCAGCAGTTCTGGAGGGGGGGACAGCTACGAGCAGTACTTC.

The chain carries TRBV28 and TRBJ2-1; TRBD1 is a possible D gene (5 bases). Trimming cost V 7 bases and J 4 bases, with 14 bases left between them. The CDR3 covers 14 residues. CDR1 is MDHEN, CDR2 SYDVKM, per germline. The CDR3 reads CASTEGVKYNEQFF. Written as DNA, the CDR3 is TGTGCCAGCACCGAAGGGGTAAAATACAATGAGCAGTTCTTC.

This sequence joins TRBV5-1 and TRBJ2-3; possibly TRBD2 for D (6 bases). Per germline, CDR1 SGHRS and CDR2 YFSETQ. The V and J ends lost 4 bases and 3 bases respectively, with 12 bases between them. The CDR3 extends over 14 amino acids. CDR3 DNA sequence: TGCGCCAGCAGCGCCGGGGCGGGGACAGATACGCAGTATTTT. This sequence encodes CASSAGAGTDTQYF.

This chain connects TRBV5-1 to TRBJ2-7; 8 bases agree with TRBD1. This CDR3 is built from 14 residues. The J segment lost 4 bases and the V segment lost 4 bases, leaving 7 bases of the junction unmatched. CDR1 and CDR2 from the germline V gene are SGHRS and YFSETQ. DNA for the CDR3: TGCGCCAGCAGCACAGGGGACAGGCTATACGAGCAGTACTTC. It is translated as CASSTGDRLYEQYF. Complete variable domain (other parts from reference TRBV5-1 and TRBJ2-7): KAGVTQTPRYLIKTRGQQVTLSCSPISGHRSVSWYQQTPGQGLQFLFEYFSETQRNKGNFPGRFSGRQFSNSRSEMNVSTLELGDSALYLCASSTGDRLYEQYFGPGTRLTVT.

The chain uses TRBV19 and TRBJ1-1, with 7 positions matching TRBD1. Germline-derived CDR1 and CDR2 are LNHDA and SQIVND (reference sequence). V was clipped by 3 bases and J by 0 bases; unmatched bases: 10. This CDR3 has 17 residues. CDR3 sequence (DNA): TGTGCCAGTAGTATCTCCGGTCGAACAGGGGTGAACACTGAAGCTTTCTTT. Protein sequence: CASSISGRTGVNTEAFF.

V gene TRBV19 combines with J gene TRBJ2-7; TRBD2 matches at 7 bases. The germline CDR1 and CDR2 sequences are LNHDA and SQIVND (reference sequence). V shed 1 base and J 1 base; nucleotides not matched to a gene: 7. The CDR3 extends over 16 amino acids. The CDR3 bases are TGTGCCAGTAGTATAGGCGGTGGAGCGGGATCCTACGAGCAGTACTTC. As protein: CASSIGGGAGSYEQYF. Supplemented by reference TRBV19 and TRBJ2-7, the full variable domain reads DGGITQSPKYLFRKEGQNVTLSCEQNLNHDAMYWYRQDPGQGLRLIYYSQIVNDFQKGDIAEGYSVSREKKESFPLTVTSAQKNPTAFYLCASSIGGGAGSYEQYFGPGTRLTVT.

The J gene is TRBJ2-1, the V gene TRBV11-2, with D unclear. Germline CDR1 is SGHAT and CDR2 is FQNNGV. CDR3 length: 11 amino acids. The ends were cut back, 6 bases at V and 10 bases at J, with 10 bases in the middle. The CDR3 nucleotides read TGTGCCAGCAGGAGAATGCAGGAGCAGTTCTTC. Its protein product is CASRRMQEQFF.

This clone was detected only a few times. This chain joins TRBV27 and TRBJ2-3, with D possibly being TRBD1 (6 bases). Trimming pared 4 bases from V and 3 bases from J, leaving 14 bases between. CDR1 and CDR2 (germline): MNHEY, SMNVEV (reference sequence). The CDR3 runs to 15 residues. CDR3 DNA sequence: TGTGCCAGCAGTTCAAGGGTAGGGGGAACAGATACGCAGTATTTT. This translates into CASSSRVGGTDTQYF.

The J gene is TRBJ1-5, the V gene TRBV27, with 12 bases fitting TRBD1. V lost 4 bases to trimming and J lost 7 bases; unmatched junction nucleotides: 5. In germline, CDR1 is MNHEY, CDR2 SMNVEV (reference sequence). The CDR3 sequence is 15 residues long. The CDR3 nucleotides are TGTGCCAGCAGTTCGGGGACAGGGGGCAGGCAGCCCCAGCATTTT. It codes for CASSSGTGGRQPQHF.

This clone appeared once. The V gene is TRBV9, the J gene TRBJ1-1; D not resolved. The V gene's germline CDR1 is SGDLS and CDR2 YYNGEE. V was trimmed by 2 bases and J by 4 bases, leaving 9 bases between them. This CDR3 has 13 amino acids. This CDR3 reads CASSVGFSTEAFF. For the CDR3, the DNA is TGTGCCAGCAGCGTGGGGTTTAGCACTGAAGCTTTCTTT.

This chain links TRBV18 with TRBJ1-5, with D maybe TRBD1 (5 bases). The germline CDR1 and CDR2 sequences are KGHSH and LQKENI. The V end lost 3 bases, the J end lost 4 bases, and 7 bases lay between the germline ends. The CDR3 is 13 residues long. CDR3 coding DNA: TGTGCCAGCTCACCGGGACGGAATCAGCCCCAGCATTTT. Protein: CASSPGRNQPQHF.

The chain recombines TRBV28 with TRBJ1-6; possibly TRBD1 for D (6 bases). CDR1 MDHEN and CDR2 SYDVKM come from the germline V gene. The CDR3 extends over 14 amino acids. Trimming cost V 5 bases and J 7 bases, with 12 bases left between them. The CDR3 region is CASSVGAENSPLHF. CDR3 DNA sequence: TGTGCCAGCAGTGTGGGGGCAGAAAATTCACCCCTCCACTTT.

The chain employs TRBV30 and TRBJ1-1; D might be TRBD1 (5 bases). Germline V CDR1 and CDR2: GTSNPN, SVGIG (reference sequence). The CDR3 is 15 amino acids. Trimming left V 0 bases short and J 4 bases short, with 15 bases between. The CDR3 sequence is CAWSVGLAWGTEAFF. The CDR3, as DNA: TGTGCCTGGAGTGTGGGACTTGCCTGGGGCACTGAAGCTTTCTTT.

This chain connects TRBV7-2 to TRBJ2-5; 8 bases line up with TRBD1. The CDR3 is 14 amino acids. The ends lost 2 bases at V and 5 bases at J; junction bases unmatched: 4. Germline CDR1 and CDR2: SGHTA and FQGNSA. CDR3 bases: TGTGCCAGCAGCTTACAGGGGGCGCGTGAGACCCAGTACTTC. Protein: CASSLQGARETQYF.

The CDR3: CASSLGQGAYEQFF. CDR3 DNA: TGTGCCAGCAGCTTAGGGCAGGGGGCTTATGAGCAGTTCTTC. This rearrangement joins TRBV7-7 to TRBJ2-1; 8 nucleotides align to TRBD1. After removal of 1 base from V and 8 bases from J, the junction contained 4 bases not matched to a gene. CDR3 length: 14 residues. Looked up from germline, CDR1 is SSHAT and CDR2 is FNYEAQ (reference sequence).

This clone has a handful of counts. This rearrangement joins TRBV23-1 to TRBJ2-2; D call uncertain. TRBV23-1 is identified as an open reading frame with a role that is uncertain. V shed 0 bases and J shed 0 bases, with 11 bases lying between them. The CDR3 contains 17 residues. The CDR3 sequence is CASSQSPTQPNTGELFF. CDR3 DNA sequence: TGCGCCAGCAGTCAATCACCAACACAACCGAACACCGGGGAGCTGTTTTTT.

This clone was observed a single time. V usage is TRBV30 and J usage is TRBJ1-1; D gene unclear. The CDR3 consists of 13 residues. The germline V gene encodes CDR1 GTSNPN and CDR2 SVGIG (reference sequence). Trimming took off 8 bases at V and 1 base at J, with 14 bases between the two ends. CDR3 nucleotides: TGTGCCACCCTCCGACCCTGGAACACTGAAGCTTTCTTT. Encoded protein: CATLRPWNTEAFF.

The chain carries TRBV28 and TRBJ1-1; D call uncertain. Germline CDR1 and CDR2: MDHEN and SYDVKM. The V gene lost 2 bases and the J gene lost 1 base, with 8 bases spanning the gap. The CDR3 totals 14 residues. In DNA, the CDR3 is TGTGCCAGCAGTTTAAACTGGGGGAACACTGAAGCTTTCTTT. Its protein product is CASSLNWGNTEAFF.

The rearrangement uses TRBV28 and TRBJ2-7, with 9 bases that match TRBD2. This CDR3 comprises 14 residues. Germline V gives CDR1 MDHEN, CDR2 SYDVKM. V dropped 3 bases and J dropped 2; count of bases not matched to a gene: 2. CDR3 nucleotides: TGTGCCAGCAGTTTTGCGGGAGGGACCTACGAGCAGTACTTC. This translates into CASSFAGGTYEQYF.